The 20 T cell receptor beta chains listed next were all sequenced from one sample in a study of blood T cell repertoires in COVID-19. The data were produced by immunoSEQ multiplex PCR, yet TCRdb's version contains in-frame clones alone and is incomplete. The sample contains under 250,000 clones, 86% of which appear only once. The sample taken for sequencing was peripheral blood. Every receptor here comes from a woman aged 55 to 70 who had recovered from COVID-19.

The V gene is TRBV9, the J gene TRBJ2-1; the match to TRBD1 covers 7 bases. Looked up from germline, CDR1 is SGDLS and CDR2 is YYNGEE. The ends lost 0 bases at V and 10 bases at J; junction bases unmatched: 4. The CDR3 extends over 13 amino acids. The CDR3: CASSVVRGGEQFF. The DNA for the CDR3 is TGTGCCAGCAGCGTAGTTAGAGGGGGCGAGCAGTTCTTC. Variable domain in full (rest from reference TRBV9 and TRBJ2-1): DSGVTQTPKHLITATGQRVTLRCSPRSGDLSVYWYQQSLDQGLQFLIQYYNGEERAKGNILERFSAQQFPDLHSELNLSSLELGDSALYFCASSVVRGGEQFFGPGTRLTVL.

This clone was counted only a few times. The genes are TRBV6-5 and TRBJ1-1; D remains unclear. The CDR3 is 14 amino acids. V was cut by 0 bases and J by 11 bases, with 16 bases left in between. In germline, CDR1 is MNHEY, CDR2 SVGAGI. The CDR3 spells CASSYSAGLVSAFF. CDR3 nucleotides: TGTGCCAGCAGTTACTCTGCGGGCCTCGTATCGGCTTTCTTT.

The chain couples TRBV7-2 to TRBJ2-7, with D uncertain. The germline V gene has CDR1 SGHTA and CDR2 FQGNSA. This CDR3 is 14 amino acids long. Between the trimmed V and J ends, which lost 4 bases and 2 bases, there was a span of 12 bases. CDR3 nucleotides: TGTGCCAGCAGCTGGCCAGGCGACACCTACGAGCAGTACTTC. Protein sequence: CASSWPGDTYEQYF.

The rearrangement joins TRBV5-1 to TRBJ1-2; 7 bases map to TRBD1. CDR3 length equals 15 residues. Germline loops: CDR1 SGHRS, CDR2 YFSETQ. V was pared by 3 bases and J by 8 bases, with 13 bases of the junction left unmatched. The CDR3 here is CASSSLMTGTRGYTF. CDR3 DNA sequence: TGCGCCAGCAGCTCCCTTATGACAGGGACTAGGGGCTACACCTTC.

This clone was seen once. The V call is TRBV20-1, the J call TRBJ2-1; D perhaps matches TRBD1 (5 bases). The germline gives CDR1 DFQATT, CDR2 SNEGSKA (reference sequence). The CDR3 runs to 11 residues. V lost 4 bases to trimming and J lost 9 bases, with 10 bases between them. CDR3 sequence reads: CSAKGRGEQFF. The CDR3 DNA reads as TGCAGTGCTAAAGGAAGGGGTGAGCAGTTCTTC.

The chain carries TRBV5-1 and TRBJ1-1; TRBD1 aligns across 10 bases. Germline V gene sequence: CDR1 SGHRS, CDR2 YFSETQ. The J segment lost 0 bases and the V segment lost 2 bases, leaving 7 bases of the junction unmatched. The CDR3 spans 17 residues. The CDR3 sequence: CASSLTPGQGMNTEAFF. The CDR3 DNA reads TGCGCCAGCAGCTTAACCCCGGGACAGGGGATGAACACTGAAGCTTTCTTT.

The chain uses TRBV5-4 and TRBJ2-1; maybe TRBD2 (7 bases). The CDR3 contains 13 residues. Germline loops: CDR1 SGHNT, CDR2 YYREEE (reference sequence). Trimming cost V 4 bases and J 11 bases, with 16 bases left between them. The CDR3 DNA sequence: TGTGCCAGCAGCCATGGGAGGGGGACTCAGCAGTTCTTC. It translates to CASSHGRGTQQFF.

Points on this clone: This may arise from a read error, as a much more abundant clone is one base away. J is TRBJ1-5 and V is TRBV12-3 or TRBV12-4; possible D gene TRBD1, 6 bases. The V and J ends lost 6 bases and 5 bases respectively, with 11 bases between them. CDR3 size: 13 residues. CDR3 residues: CASRGEGDQPQHF. As DNA, the CDR3 is TGTGCCAGCAGAGGGGAGGGGGATCAGCCCCAGCATTTT.

The chain recombines TRBV7-6 with TRBJ2-5; D is possibly TRBD2 (7 bases). Germline V gene lookup returns CDR1 SGHVS and CDR2 FNYEAQ. The CDR3 runs 16 residues. The germline V and J ends were trimmed by 6 bases and 7 bases, with 24 bases remaining between them. This CDR3 reads CASRPTGGLSLGTQYF. The CDR3, as DNA: TGTGCCAGCAGGCCCACCGGGGGGCTTTCCCTGGGGACCCAGTACTTC.

This clone was observed at least ten times. V usage is TRBV28 and J usage is TRBJ2-1, with D uncertain. This CDR3 spans 14 amino acids. Trimming shortened V by 1 base and J by 0 bases, and 4 bases separated the two germline ends. Germline V gene lookup returns CDR1 MDHEN and CDR2 SYDVKM. In nucleotides, the CDR3 is TGTGCCAGCAGTTTATACACCTCCTACAATGAGCAGTTCTTC. This codes for CASSLYTSYNEQFF. Supplemented by reference TRBV28 and TRBJ2-1, the full variable domain reads DVKVTQSSRYLVKRTGEKVFLECVQDMDHENMFWYRQDPGLGLRLIYFSYDVKMKEKGDIPEGYSVSREKKERFSLILESASTNQTSMYLCASSLYTSYNEQFFGPGTRLTVL.

The rearrangement joins TRBV5-1 to TRBJ2-2; 8 nucleotides match TRBD2. Unmatched junction bases numbered 7, after V lost 3 bases and J lost 6 bases. Looked up from germline, CDR1 is SGHRS and CDR2 is YFSETQ. The CDR3 length is 15 residues. CDR3: CASSSAGADAGELFF. DNA for the CDR3: TGCGCCAGCAGCTCAGCGGGGGCCGATGCCGGGGAGCTGTTTTTT.

The rearrangement uses TRBV7-9 and TRBJ1-5; D ambiguous. V lost 3 bases and J 2 bases, leaving 11 bases between the germline ends. CDR1 SEHNR and CDR2 FQNEAQ come from the germline V gene (reference sequence). CDR3 length: 15 amino acids. The CDR3 sequence is CASSFTGIGNQPQHF. In DNA, the CDR3 is TGTGCCAGCAGCTTTACGGGGATCGGCAATCAGCCCCAGCATTTT.

The V and J genes are TRBV19 and TRBJ1-2, with D possibly TRBD1 on 5 matching bases. The germline V and J ends were trimmed by 5 bases and 2 bases, with 18 bases remaining between them. Germline CDR1 LNHDA, CDR2 SQIVND (reference sequence). The CDR3 sequence is 16 residues long. CDR3 bases: TGTGCCAGTAGTCCCGGGTCAGGGTTCTTAAACTATGGCTACACCTTC. It encodes CASSPGSGFLNYGYTF.

The rearrangement links TRBV19 to TRBJ1-5, with TRBD1 matching 9 bases. The CDR3 is 17 amino acids. Germline loops: CDR1 LNHDA, CDR2 SQIVND (reference sequence). V shed 7 bases and J 3 bases; nucleotides not matched to a gene: 13. CDR3 region: CASMGNRGRADNQPQHF. The DNA for the CDR3 is TGTGCCAGTATGGGTAACAGGGGGCGCGCAGACAATCAGCCCCAGCATTTT.

CDR3 DNA: TGTGCCAGCAGCTTAAACAGGGAGTATGGCTACACCTTC. Translating gives CASSLNREYGYTF. The J gene is TRBJ1-2, the V gene TRBV7-3; D perhaps matches TRBD1 (6 bases). The germline gives CDR1 SGHTA, CDR2 FQGTGA. The CDR3 length is 13 residues. V shed 1 base and J shed 5 bases, with 8 bases lying between them.

The V call is TRBV7-2, the J call TRBJ2-3, with 9 bases that match TRBD2. The CDR3 consists of 16 residues. V was pared by 0 bases and J by 3 bases, with 4 bases of the junction left unmatched. CDR1 SGHTA and CDR2 FQGNSA come from the germline V gene. DNA of the CDR3: TGTGCCAGCAGCTTAGCGGCTAGCGGGGCGACAGATACGCAGTATTTT. Translated: CASSLAASGATDTQYF.

About this clone: The junction differs from germline at one of its ends, possibly a read error. The V call is TRBV7-2, the J call TRBJ1-2; possibly TRBD1 for D (5 bases). This CDR3 is built from 15 residues. Germline V gene sequence: CDR1 SGHTA, CDR2 FQGNSA. CDR3 in amino acids: CASTLTGGINYGYTF. The CDR3 DNA reads as TGTGCCAGCACCTTAACCGGGGGAATTAACTATGGCTACACCTTC.

The sample holds a few counts of this clone. The V call is TRBV5-4, the J call TRBJ1-6; 9 bases are a match to TRBD1. The CDR3 spans 14 residues. Trimming removed 7 bases from V and 10 bases from J; junction bases left unmatched: 9. Germline CDR1 reads SGHNT; CDR2 reads YYREEE (reference sequence). Written as DNA, the CDR3 is TGTGCCAGCGGTATACAGGGGGCTGGGTCACCCCTCCACTTT. This gives the protein CASGIQGAGSPLHF.

The rearrangement uses TRBV4-1 and TRBJ2-7; TRBD2 is a possible D gene (5 bases). Trimming took off 4 bases at V and 7 bases at J, with 11 bases between the two ends. CDR3 length: 12 amino acids. Germline loops: CDR1 MGHRA, CDR2 YSYEKL. As DNA, the CDR3 is TGCGCCAGCAGCCCGGAGACGGGGGAGCAGTACTTC. Protein: CASSPETGEQYF.

The chain has TRBV7-2 and TRBJ2-7; possibly TRBD2 for D (5 bases). The CDR3 extends over 13 amino acids. Trimming removed 5 bases at V and 3 bases at J, with 11 bases between. Germline CDR1 SGHTA, CDR2 FQGNSA. The CDR3 reads CASSNARDYEQYF. CDR3 sequence (DNA): TGTGCCAGCAGCAACGCACGGGACTACGAGCAGTACTTC.